Below, 2 T cell receptor beta chains from the same sample are listed, as sequenced in a study of cytomegalovirus exposure and HLA in healthy donors. The PCR made use of 60 Vbeta and 13 Jbeta primers. Assay: immunoSEQ multiplex PCR; the TCRdb copy retains only in-frame clones and omits some. The sample holds 90,000 to 140,000 clones; 13% to 15% are singletons and the top ten take around 0.83%. What was sequenced was PBMCs. The receptor source for this set is a female donor in good health and CMV-seronegative.

In its sample, this clone was seen a few times. CDR3 sequence (DNA): TGTGCCAGCAGCGTAGCCAGCGGGAGTAGCAATGAGCAGTTCTTC. This encodes CASSVASGSSNEQFF. This chain connects TRBV9 to TRBJ2-1; 8 nucleotides line up with TRBD2. V shed 0 bases and J 6 bases; nucleotides not matched to a gene: 5. The CDR3 has 15 amino acids. Germline loops: CDR1 SGDLS, CDR2 YYNGEE.

V is TRBV5-6 and J is TRBJ2-3; 14 nucleotides line up with TRBD2. Losses at the gene ends were 4 bases for V and 6 bases for J; bases not matched to a gene: 7. Looked up from germline, CDR1 is SGHDT and CDR2 is YYEEEE. The CDR3 has 16 amino acids. The CDR3 loop is CASSRGLAGVGDTQYF. CDR3 in DNA: TGTGCCAGCAGCCGGGGACTAGCGGGAGTGGGGGATACGCAGTATTTT. Together with reference TRBV5-6 and TRBJ2-3, the CDR3 gives the full variable domain: DAGVTQSPTHLIKTRGQQVTLRCSPKSGHDTVSWYQQALGQGPQFIFQYYEEEERQRGNFPDRFSGHQFPNYSSELNVNALLLGDSALYLCASSRGLAGVGDTQYFGPGTRLTVL.